This T cell receptor beta chain was profiled in a study of T cell responses to AZD1222 COVID-19 vaccine. About the study: Pooled samples include second doses given at about 4 or 12 weeks. Findings and limits, study-wide: Donors were chiefly white British, with a greater number of females, and clonal diversity was perhaps underestimated. Sampled repertoires all dated from after the peak T cell response.

This clone showed up just once. Its antigen is currently unknown. Generated by immunoSEQ multiplex PCR, the TCRdb table keeps only in-frame clones and is missing some. The top ten clones hold 1.9% of a sample with some 130,000 clones, about 87% of them seen once. The CDR3 sequence is 15 residues long. CDR1 is SGHRS, CDR2 YFSETQ, per germline. Trimming removed 7 bases from V and 5 bases from J; junction bases left unmatched: 14. This chain joins TRBV5-1 and TRBJ2-5, with 7 bases lining up with TRBD2. The receptor was isolated from an adult in good health. The material was peripheral blood, obtained on day 0 of AZD1222 vaccination. CDR3 coding DNA: TGCGCCAGCTGGCTTGGGGAGGGAGTCGTGGAGACCCAGTACTTC. Its protein is CASWLGEGVVETQYF.